The 5 T cell receptor beta chains listed next were all sequenced from one sample in a study of blood T cell repertoires in COVID-19. Measured with immunoSEQ multiplex PCR; TCRdb has only the in-frame clones, and not every one. The sample contains a few hundred thousand clones, 70% to 90% of which appear only once. What was sequenced was peripheral blood. Receptors were obtained from a man aged 35 to 55 with acute or convalescent COVID-19.

The CDR3 nucleotides are TGTGCCAGCAGTTCCAGGGGGTCGGTAAAAACTGAAGCTTTCTTT. This gives the protein CASSSRGSVKTEAFF. The chain links TRBV28 to TRBJ1-1, with TRBD1 matching 7 bases. After removal of 4 bases from V and 5 bases from J, the junction contained 10 bases not matched to a gene. The length of the CDR3 is 15 residues. Germline V CDR1 and CDR2: MDHEN, SYDVKM.

V and J are TRBV10-3 and TRBJ2-3; 11 bases match TRBD2. The trim removed 2 bases at V and 4 bases at J, leaving 11 bases unmatched. CDR3 length equals 18 residues. CDR1 and CDR2 (germline): ENHRY, SYGVKD. The CDR3 DNA sequence: TGTGCCATCAGTGAGCCCGTACTAGCGGGAGTTAGTGCAGATACGCAGTATTTT. Protein: CAISEPVLAGVSADTQYF.

The genes are TRBV4-2 and TRBJ2-1; TRBD2 matches at 13 bases. V lost 8 bases and J lost 6; bases outside the gene matches: 7. CDR1 and CDR2 from the germline V gene are LGHNA and YNFKEQ. The length of the CDR3 is 15 residues. The CDR3 DNA reads as TGTGCCAGCCAAAGAACTAGCGGGGGGGCCAATGAGCAGTTCTTC. This codes for CASQRTSGGANEQFF.

V gene TRBV28 combines with J gene TRBJ1-2; a weak D match, TRBD1 (5 bases). Trimming left V 2 bases short and J 0 bases short, with 7 bases between. The length of the CDR3 is 14 residues. Germline V gene sequence: CDR1 MDHEN, CDR2 SYDVKM. In DNA, the CDR3 is TGTGCCAGCAGTTTAGACAGCTCTAACTATGGCTACACCTTC. Amino acid sequence: CASSLDSSNYGYTF.

The chain combines TRBV19 with TRBJ1-1; D is perhaps TRBD1 (5 bases). Germline-derived CDR1 and CDR2 are LNHDA and SQIVND (reference sequence). The CDR3 covers 15 residues. Trimming pared 3 bases from V and 1 base from J, leaving 12 bases between. CDR3 coding DNA: TGTGCCAGTAGTATGTGGGGGGTCCCGAACACTGAAGCTTTCTTT. This sequence encodes CASSMWGVPNTEAFF. Looking up the rest from reference TRBV19 and TRBJ1-1 gives the full variable domain: DGGITQSPKYLFRKEGQNVTLSCEQNLNHDAMYWYRQDPGQGLRLIYYSQIVNDFQKGDIAEGYSVSREKKESFPLTVTSAQKNPTAFYLCASSMWGVPNTEAFFGQGTRLTVV.